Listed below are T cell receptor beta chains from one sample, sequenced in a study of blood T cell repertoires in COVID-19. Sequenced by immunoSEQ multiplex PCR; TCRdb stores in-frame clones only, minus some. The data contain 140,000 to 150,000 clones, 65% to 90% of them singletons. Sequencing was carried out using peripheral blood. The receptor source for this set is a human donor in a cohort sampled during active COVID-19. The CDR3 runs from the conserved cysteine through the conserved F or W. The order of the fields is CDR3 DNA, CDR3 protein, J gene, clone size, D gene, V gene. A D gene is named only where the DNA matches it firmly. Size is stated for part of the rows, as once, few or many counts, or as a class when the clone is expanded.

CDR3 DNA: TGCGCCAGCAGCTTGGCCGGGACACCTACCGGAGTAGCCTCTGGAAACACCATATATTTT; CDR3 protein: CASSLAGTPTGVASGNTIYF; J gene: TRBJ1-3; clone size: -; D gene: -; V gene: TRBV5-1
CDR3 DNA: TGTGCCAGCTCACCGTCCCGGGACAGGGTAGAAAAACTGTTTTTT; CDR3 protein: CASSPSRDRVEKLFF; J gene: TRBJ1-4; clone size: -; D gene: TRBD1; V gene: TRBV18
CDR3 DNA: TGTGCCAGCAGATCAGATCCGAGGCGGGAGGGTACGAACACCGGGGAGCTGTTTTTT; CDR3 protein: CASRSDPRREGTNTGELFF; J gene: TRBJ2-2; clone size: -; D gene: TRBD2; V gene: TRBV28
CDR3 DNA: TGTGCCAGCAGTTACTCCGGGACAGGGTCCTACAATGAGCAGTTCTTC; CDR3 protein: CASSYSGTGSYNEQFF; J gene: TRBJ2-1; clone size: once; D gene: TRBD1; V gene: TRBV6-5
CDR3 DNA: TGTGCCAGCAGCACCCGGACTAGCGGGGACACCGGGGAGCTGTTTTTT; CDR3 protein: CASSTRTSGDTGELFF; J gene: TRBJ2-2; clone size: once; D gene: TRBD2; V gene: TRBV5-4
CDR3 DNA: TGTGCCAGCAGGGGACAGGGGCAATACGAGCAGTACTTC; CDR3 protein: CASRGQGQYEQYF; J gene: TRBJ2-7; clone size: -; D gene: TRBD1; V gene: TRBV2
CDR3 DNA: TGTGCCAGCAGTTTAGGGCAGCCGAACACCGGGGAGCTGTTTTTT; CDR3 protein: CASSLGQPNTGELFF; J gene: TRBJ2-2; clone size: -; D gene: -; V gene: TRBV28
CDR3 DNA: TGCGCCAGCAGCGTGGACAGCTATGGCTATGGCTACACCTTC; CDR3 protein: CASSVDSYGYGYTF; J gene: TRBJ1-2; clone size: once; D gene: -; V gene: TRBV5-1
CDR3 DNA: TGTGCCAGCAGCTTGGCTAACTTCGCGGGAAGAGAGCAGTTCTTC; CDR3 protein: CASSLANFAGREQFF; J gene: TRBJ2-1; clone size: -; D gene: -; V gene: TRBV5-4
CDR3 DNA: TGTGCCAGCAGATCACTAGCGATCCCCTACAATGAGCAGTTCTTC; CDR3 protein: CASRSLAIPYNEQFF; J gene: TRBJ2-1; clone size: -; D gene: TRBD2; V gene: TRBV7-2
CDR3 DNA: TGTGCCAGCAGTTACGGAAGCGCGAACACCGGGGAGCTGTTTTTT; CDR3 protein: CASSYGSANTGELFF; J gene: TRBJ2-2; clone size: -; D gene: -; V gene: TRBV6-2/TRBV6-3
CDR3 DNA: TGTGCCAGCAGTGAAAGTAGGACAGTGGGGACCCAGTACTTC; CDR3 protein: CASSESRTVGTQYF; J gene: TRBJ2-5; clone size: -; D gene: -; V gene: TRBV6-1
CDR3 DNA: TGTGCCAGCAGTTCAAGGACAGGGGGCTCTTTCTACGAGCAGTACTTC; CDR3 protein: CASSSRTGGSFYEQYF; J gene: TRBJ2-7; clone size: -; D gene: TRBD1; V gene: TRBV28
CDR3 DNA: TGTGCCAGCAGTGAATTCGGCGGGAACTCCTACAATGAGCAGTTCTTC; CDR3 protein: CASSEFGGNSYNEQFF; J gene: TRBJ2-1; clone size: -; D gene: -; V gene: TRBV2
CDR3 DNA: TGTGCCAGCAGCCCCGGGGCTAGCGGGAGCTCCTACGAGCAGTACTTC; CDR3 protein: CASSPGASGSSYEQYF; J gene: TRBJ2-7; clone size: -; D gene: TRBD2; V gene: TRBV11-1
CDR3 DNA: TGTGCCAGCGGTAGGAGCTCTGGAAACACCATATATTTT; CDR3 protein: CASGRSSGNTIYF; J gene: TRBJ1-3; clone size: -; D gene: -; V gene: TRBV5-6
CDR3 DNA: TGTGCCAGCAGCCCGGGGGGGTCCGACGAGCAGTACTTC; CDR3 protein: CASSPGGSDEQYF; J gene: TRBJ2-7; clone size: few; D gene: TRBD2; V gene: TRBV7-9
CDR3 DNA: TGTGCCAGCAGCTCGGGACTAGCGTTCACAGATACGCAGTATTTT; CDR3 protein: CASSSGLAFTDTQYF; J gene: TRBJ2-3; clone size: -; D gene: TRBD2; V gene: TRBV7-2
CDR3 DNA: TGCGCCAGCAGCCCCTTGGTTCGAGCGGGAGACCGGGAGACCCAGTACTTC; CDR3 protein: CASSPLVRAGDRETQYF; J gene: TRBJ2-5; clone size: -; D gene: TRBD2; V gene: TRBV5-1
CDR3 DNA: TGCGCCAGCAGCTCCATCTCTAGCACTAACACCTACGAGCAGTACTTC; CDR3 protein: CASSSISSTNTYEQYF; J gene: TRBJ2-7; clone size: -; D gene: -; V gene: TRBV5-1
CDR3 DNA: TGTGCCAGCGAGCGGGAGTCGTCCTACGAGCAGTACTTC; CDR3 protein: CASERESSYEQYF; J gene: TRBJ2-7; clone size: once; D gene: TRBD2; V gene: TRBV28